These 32 T cell receptor beta chains were all obtained from the same sample, sequenced in a study of shared clonotypes between healthy human individuals. TCRdb keeps only in-frame clones here, not all; method: immunoSEQ multiplex PCR. The table shows some 790,000 clones, with 55% to 75% occurring only once. Material for sequencing was memory CD4+ T cells sorted from blood. Subset of the sample: CD45RA-negative fraction. Source of these receptors: a woman aged 25 to 45 in good health.

The chain employs TRBV5-6 and TRBJ1-2, with D unresolved. There are 11 residues in the CDR3. With 0 bases removed from V and 14 bases from J, the gap between germline ends came to 11 bases. Germline CDR1 SGHDT, CDR2 YYEEEE. The CDR3 bases are TGTGCCAGCAGCTTGGCCGGGTCCCAGACCTTC. Protein product: CASSLAGSQTF.

This rearrangement joins TRBV6-5 to TRBJ2-7, with 11 bases lining up with TRBD1. J lost 0 bases, V lost 2 bases, and 3 bases had no gene match. Germline lookup yields CDR1 MNHEY and CDR2 SVGAGI. CDR3 length equals 16 residues. The CDR3 region has the DNA TGTGCCAGCAGTTACCCCGGGACAGGGGGCTCCTACGAGCAGTACTTC. Amino acids: CASSYPGTGGSYEQYF.

The sample holds a few counts of this clone. The rearrangement uses TRBV30 and TRBJ1-1; the D gene is possibly TRBD1 (5 bases). With 0 bases removed from V and 0 bases from J, the gap between germline ends came to 11 bases. Looked up from germline, CDR1 is GTSNPN and CDR2 is SVGIG (reference sequence). The CDR3 consists of 15 residues. The chain's CDR3 is CAWSVFGAMNTEAFF. In DNA form, the CDR3 reads TGTGCCTGGAGTGTCTTTGGGGCCATGAACACTGAAGCTTTCTTT.

The rearrangement links TRBV27 to TRBJ1-4, with TRBD1 identical over 7 bases. The junction had 3 bases not matched to a gene; V was cut back by 5 bases and J by 3 bases. This CDR3 contains 14 residues. CDR1 is MNHEY and CDR2 is SMNVEV in the germline V gene (reference sequence). DNA for the CDR3: TGTGCCAGCAGTCGGACAGGCTCTAATGAAAAACTGTTTTTT. Translation gives CASSRTGSNEKLFF. The full variable domain, completed using reference TRBV27 and TRBJ1-4, is EAQVTQNPRYLITVTGKKLTVTCSQNMNHEYMSWYRQDPGLGLRQIYYSMNVEVTDKGDVPEGYKVSRKEKRNFPLILESPSPNQTSLYFCASSRTGSNEKLFFGSGTQLSVL.

This clone was seen a handful of times. The rearrangement joins TRBV5-1 to TRBJ1-2; a possible D gene is TRBD1 (5 bases). This CDR3 spans 14 amino acids. Germline CDR1 is SGHRS and CDR2 is YFSETQ. V shed 1 base and J shed 4 bases, with 11 bases lying between them. CDR3 sequence reads: CASSLQTGSYGYTF. Here the CDR3 DNA reads TGCGCCAGCAGCTTGCAAACAGGTAGCTATGGCTACACCTTC.

The V call is TRBV18, the J call TRBJ2-7; D possibly matches TRBD1 or TRBD2 (5 bases each). Deletions cut 3 bases from V and 3 bases from J, with 15 bases between. Germline CDR1 KGHSH, CDR2 LQKENI. CDR3 length: 15 amino acids. The CDR3 sequence: CASSPPRGVGYEQYF. In nucleotides, the CDR3 is TGTGCCAGCTCACCCCCCCGGGGCGTCGGCTACGAGCAGTACTTC.

The chain recombines TRBV28 with TRBJ2-1; 9 bases map to TRBD2. Germline-derived CDR1 and CDR2 are MDHEN and SYDVKM. The CDR3 runs 16 residues. V lost 5 bases to trimming and J lost 2 bases; unmatched junction nucleotides: 7. This chain's CDR3 is CASSARLAVTYNEQFF. CDR3 nucleotide sequence: TGTGCCAGCAGTGCCAGACTAGCGGTGACCTACAATGAGCAGTTCTTC.

V is TRBV7-2 and J is TRBJ2-5; possible D gene TRBD1, 5 bases. V was cut by 1 base and J by 5 bases, with 17 bases left in between. This CDR3 has 16 amino acids. The germline V gene has CDR1 SGHTA and CDR2 FQGNSA. CDR3 DNA sequence: TGTGCCAGCAGCTTAGGGTTCCAGGGTAGGGGTGAGACCCAGTACTTC. Translated, it gives CASSLGFQGRGETQYF.

This clone was counted a single time. The chain has TRBV30 and TRBJ1-5; a possible D gene is TRBD1 (5 bases). Between the trimmed V and J ends, which lost 0 bases and 6 bases, there was a span of 15 bases. Germline V lookup: CDR1 GTSNPN, CDR2 SVGIG (reference sequence). The length of the CDR3 is 15 residues. CDR3 nucleotide sequence: TGTGCCTGGAGTGTACGGGGGGTTTTTTTTCAGCCCCAGCATTTT. Translated, it gives CAWSVRGVFFQPQHF.

Turning to this clone: The same CDR3 arises from other DNA sequences in this sample as well. The rearrangement links TRBV10-1 to TRBJ1-5; D gene unclear. The CDR3 covers 13 residues. The ends were cut back, 3 bases at V and 7 bases at J, with 10 bases in the middle. The germline V gene has CDR1 WNHNN and CDR2 SYGVQD (reference sequence). CDR3 sequence (DNA): TGCGCCAGCAGTGAATCCGGTGGGCAGCCCCAGCATTTT. Protein product: CASSESGGQPQHF.

V gene TRBV5-4 combines with J gene TRBJ1-1; D unresolved. The V end was cut by 1 base, the J end by 2 bases, with 9 bases between. The CDR3 runs to 14 residues. CDR1 SGHNT and CDR2 YYREEE come from the germline V gene (reference sequence). The CDR3 reads CASSLFEANTEAFF. DNA for the CDR3: TGTGCCAGCAGCTTGTTTGAAGCTAACACTGAAGCTTTCTTT.

The V gene is TRBV20-1, the J gene TRBJ1-2; 7 bases agree with TRBD1. This CDR3 contains 11 residues. With 6 bases clipped from V and 6 bases from J, the junction kept 4 bases outside the gene matches. Germline values: CDR1 DFQATT, CDR2 SNEGSKA (reference sequence). DNA for the CDR3: TGCAGTGCCGGACAGGCGGATGGCTACACCTTC. Its protein is CSAGQADGYTF.

V is TRBV21-1 and J is TRBJ1-1; the D segment call TRBD1 is taken from the table without a DNA check. TRBV21-1 is an annotated pseudogene. This CDR3 has 18 residues. CDR3 region: CAIPETGQHKPRGTEAFF. CDR3 DNA: TGTGCCATCCCGGAGACGGGACAGCACAAACCCCGGGGCACTGAAGCTTTCTTT.

The chain uses TRBV5-6 and TRBJ1-2; no firm D call. The CDR3 has 11 residues. Trimming pared 0 bases from V and 8 bases from J, leaving 5 bases between. Per the germline V gene, CDR1 is SGHDT and CDR2 is YYEEEE. The CDR3 sequence is CASSLDHGYTF. In DNA, the CDR3 is TGTGCCAGCAGCTTGGACCACGGCTACACCTTC.

The chain has TRBV5-5 and TRBJ2-2; TRBD2 matches 8 bases. V trimming: 4 bases; J trimming: 4 bases; junction bases outside the gene matches: 6. The CDR3 consists of 15 residues. In germline, CDR1 is SGHKS, CDR2 YYEKEE (reference sequence). The CDR3 protein is CASSPLAGSTGELFF. In nucleotides, the CDR3 is TGTGCCAGCAGCCCTCTAGCGGGTAGCACCGGGGAGCTGTTTTTT.

This clone was counted once. This chain uses TRBV28 with TRBJ1-1; possibly TRBD1 for D (5 bases). Germline loops: CDR1 MDHEN, CDR2 SYDVKM. V lost 6 bases, J lost 5 bases, and 13 bases lay in between. The CDR3 has 13 amino acids. CDR3 residues: CASRGRRMTEAFF. DNA of the CDR3: TGTGCCAGCAGGGGACGGAGGATGACTGAAGCTTTCTTT. The full variable domain, completed using reference TRBV28 and TRBJ1-1, is DVKVTQSSRYLVKRTGEKVFLECVQDMDHENMFWYRQDPGLGLRLIYFSYDVKMKEKGDIPEGYSVSREKKERFSLILESASTNQTSMYLCASRGRRMTEAFFGQGTRLTVV.

V and J are TRBV4-2 and TRBJ1-6, with 10 bases fitting TRBD1. After removal of 0 bases from V and 9 bases from J, the junction contained 5 bases not matched to a gene. The CDR3 contains 16 residues. The germline V gene has CDR1 LGHNA and CDR2 YNFKEQ. CDR3 sequence (DNA): TGTGCCAGCAGCCAAGAGCGCGGGACAGGGGCTTCACCCCTCCACTTT. This encodes CASSQERGTGASPLHF.

Concerning this clone: A junction boundary mismatches the germline segment, possibly from a read error. Other DNA sequences within the sample encode an identical CDR3. This chain links TRBV6-5 with TRBJ2-7, with TRBD1 matching 9 bases. The CDR3 length is 14 residues. Germline CDR1 MNHEY, CDR2 SVGAGI. CDR3 sequence reads: CAISPGTGTYEQYF. The CDR3 DNA is TGTGCCATCAGTCCCGGGACAGGGACCTACGAGCAGTACTTC.

V and J are TRBV19 and TRBJ2-7; 10 nucleotides align to TRBD1. CDR1 and CDR2 from the germline V gene are LNHDA and SQIVND (reference sequence). V trimming: 4 bases; J trimming: 5 bases; junction bases outside the gene matches: 5. The length of the CDR3 is 14 residues. The CDR3 region has the DNA TGTGCCAGTAGTAGGCGACAGGGGGCTCACGAGCAGTACTTC. Its protein is CASSRRQGAHEQYF.

The chain is built from TRBV7-2 and TRBJ2-7; TRBD2 matches at 9 bases. V lost 6 bases, J lost 5 bases, and 11 bases stayed unmatched. CDR1 SGHTA and CDR2 FQGNSA come from the germline V gene. This CDR3 is 15 amino acids long. The CDR3 DNA follows: TGTGCCAGCAGGCTTAGCGCCGGGACTAGCAACGAGCAGTACTTC. Protein product: CASRLSAGTSNEQYF. The full variable domain, its missing parts supplied by reference TRBV7-2 and TRBJ2-7, is GAGVSQSPSNKVTEKGKDVELRCDPISGHTALYWYRQSLGQGLEFLIYFQGNSAPDKSGLPSDRFSAERTGGSVSTLTIQRTQQEDSAVYLCASRLSAGTSNEQYFGPGTRLTVT.

This chain links TRBV4-2 with TRBJ1-5; D gene uncertain. Germline lookup yields CDR1 LGHNA and CDR2 YNFKEQ. This CDR3 spans 15 amino acids. V lost 0 bases and J lost 6, with 12 bases in between. CDR3 loop: CASSQDPGNTQPQHF. Written as DNA, the CDR3 is TGTGCCAGCAGCCAAGATCCGGGGAATACTCAGCCCCAGCATTTT.

This clone was counted only a few times. V is TRBV19 and J is TRBJ2-1; D remains ambiguous. Germline V gives CDR1 LNHDA, CDR2 SQIVND (reference sequence). The ends were cut back, 5 bases at V and 2 bases at J, with 13 bases in the middle. CDR3 size: 15 residues. The CDR3 DNA follows: TGTGCCAGTAGTTCTCGTAGGGCGCCCTACAATGAGCAGTTCTTC. This gives the protein CASSSRRAPYNEQFF.

The chain couples TRBV5-5 to TRBJ2-7; perhaps TRBD2 as D (5 bases). The CDR3 sequence is 13 residues long. Germline V CDR1 and CDR2: SGHKS, YYEKEE (reference sequence). Trimming stripped 4 bases from V and 1 base from J, with 9 bases between. In DNA form, the CDR3 reads TGTGCCAGCAGCCGAACTAGATCCTACGAGCAGTACTTC. It specifies CASSRTRSYEQYF. Filled out from reference TRBV5-5 and TRBJ2-7, the complete variable domain reads DAGVTQSPTHLIKTRGQQVTLRCSPISGHKSVSWYQQVLGQGPQFIFQYYEKEERGRGNFPDRFSARQFPNYSSELNVNALLLGDSALYLCASSRTRSYEQYFGPGTRLTVT.

The chain is built from TRBV7-8 and TRBJ2-1, with a tentative D call TRBD2 (5 bases). The CDR3 length is 13 residues. V was shortened by 2 bases and J by 9 bases, with 11 bases between the two germline ends. The germline V gene encodes CDR1 SGHVS and CDR2 FQNEAQ. The CDR3 loop is CASSLREPGEQFF. The DNA of the CDR3 is TGTGCCAGCAGCTTAAGGGAGCCAGGTGAGCAGTTCTTC.

V usage is TRBV15 and J usage is TRBJ2-3; possible D gene TRBD1, 6 bases. Germline V gives CDR1 LNHNV, CDR2 YYDKDF (reference sequence). The V end was cut by 0 bases, the J end by 9 bases, with 10 bases between. This CDR3 contains 13 residues. CDR3 coding DNA: TGTGCCACCAGCAGAGAGAACAGGGCCACGCAGTATTTT. The encoded protein is CATSRENRATQYF.

This clone has just a few counts. The chain joins TRBV1 to TRBJ2-2; the DNA was not used to check the table's D call, TRBD2. TRBV1 is deemed a pseudogene. The CDR3 extends over 18 amino acids. The CDR3 region has the DNA TGCACCAGCAGCCAAGAAACTAGCGGGAGGAAGAACACCGGGGAGCTGTTTTTT. Residues: CTSSQETSGRKNTGELFF.

This sequence joins TRBV19 and TRBJ1-1, with D possibly matching TRBD1 (6 bases). Germline CDR1 LNHDA, CDR2 SQIVND (reference sequence). The CDR3 is 23 amino acids. Trimming cost V 9 bases and J 0 bases, with 41 bases left between them. The DNA for the CDR3 is TGTGCCAGAATCTTCATAGGGGCCGGAGCCTTTCAAGGGGGTAACGTCATGAACACTGAAGCTTTCTTT. The encoded protein is CARIFIGAGAFQGGNVMNTEAFF.

This clone was counted between two and nine times. The gene calls are TRBV28 and TRBJ2-2; D might be TRBD1 (5 bases). The CDR3 is 14 amino acids. Germline V CDR1 and CDR2: MDHEN, SYDVKM. The V end was cut by 5 bases, the J end by 3 bases, with 10 bases between. For the CDR3, the DNA is TGTGCCAGCAGTACTCCAGGGTACACCGGGGAGCTGTTTTTT. This sequence encodes CASSTPGYTGELFF.

V gene TRBV28 combines with J gene TRBJ2-7; TRBD1 matches 9 bases. J was trimmed by 1 base and V by 7 bases; bases with no gene match: 8. Germline V gives CDR1 MDHEN, CDR2 SYDVKM. The length of the CDR3 is 15 residues. CDR3 loop: CASIQPGQGSYEQYF. For the CDR3, the DNA is TGTGCCAGCATTCAACCAGGACAGGGGTCCTACGAGCAGTACTTC.

J is TRBJ1-5 and V is TRBV6-1; D is unresolved. Germline V gene lookup returns CDR1 MNHNS and CDR2 SASEGT. There are 15 residues in the CDR3. V shed 0 bases and J shed 5 bases, with 11 bases lying between them. The CDR3 sequence: CASSEAQRPDQPQHF. CDR3 in DNA: TGTGCCAGCAGTGAAGCTCAAAGACCTGATCAGCCCCAGCATTTT.

This sequence joins TRBV10-3 and TRBJ2-1; 10 bases line up with TRBD2. Germline lookup yields CDR1 ENHRY and CDR2 SYGVKD. There are 15 residues in the CDR3. Trimming removed 6 bases from V and 10 bases from J; junction bases left unmatched: 12. CDR3 nucleotide sequence: TGTGCCATCAGCCAGATAGCGGGAGGTGGGCGCGAGCAGTTCTTC. It encodes CAISQIAGGGREQFF.

Remarks on this clone: A read error likely explains this, since a far larger clone differs by one base. This chain connects TRBV20-1 to TRBJ2-7; the D is unclear. Per germline, CDR1 DFQATT and CDR2 SNEGSKA (reference sequence). CDR3 length: 11 amino acids. Between the trimmed V and J ends, which lost 8 bases and 1 base, there was a span of 9 bases. The CDR3 region has the DNA TGCAGTATGGGCAAATCCTACGAGCAGTACTTC. Protein: CSMGKSYEQYF.